The 5 T cell receptor beta chains below were found in one sample sequenced in a study of shared clonotypes between healthy human individuals. Only in-frame clones appear in the TCRdb table, and some are missing; sequencing was by immunoSEQ multiplex PCR. The data show millions of clones, 95% seen once. Input material: naive CD4+ T cells sorted from blood. Subset denoted: CD45RA+ positively selected. These receptors were obtained from a man younger than 35 in good health.

The rearrangement joins TRBV2 to TRBJ1-2; 8 bases are shared with TRBD1. Unmatched junction bases numbered 10, after V lost 6 bases and J lost 4 bases. Per germline, CDR1 SNHLY and CDR2 FYNNEI. This CDR3 has 15 residues. CDR3 sequence reads: CASSRNRGAGYGYTF. The CDR3 DNA reads TGTGCCAGCAGCCGCAACAGGGGGGCGGGCTATGGCTACACCTTC.

The J gene is TRBJ1-1, the V gene TRBV7-9; 10 positions match TRBD1. The CDR3 length is 16 residues. Germline-derived CDR1 and CDR2 are SEHNR and FQNEAQ (reference sequence). The V and J ends lost 5 bases and 5 bases, in that order; junction bases with no gene match: 11. The CDR3 DNA reads as TGTGCCAGCAGCCTCTTACCCCGGGACAGGGGTACTGAAGCTTTCTTT. Protein: CASSLLPRDRGTEAFF. The variable domain in full, completed from reference TRBV7-9 and TRBJ1-1, reads DTGVSQNPRHKITKRGQNVTFRCDPISEHNRLYWYRQTLGQGPEFLTYFQNEAQLEKSRLLSDRFSAERPKGSFSTLEIQRTEQGDSAMYLCASSLLPRDRGTEAFFGQGTRLTVV.

The CDR3 region is CPVRGREDQPQHF. For the CDR3, the DNA is TGTCCGGTCAGGGGTCGGGAGGATCAGCCCCAGCATTTT. V is TRBV19 and J is TRBJ1-5; D might be TRBD1 (6 bases). The CDR3 is made up of 13 amino acids. Germline CDR1 is LNHDA and CDR2 is SQIVND (reference sequence).

This rearrangement joins TRBV11-2 to TRBJ1-1, with D perhaps TRBD1 (5 bases). The CDR3 contains 14 residues. The germline gives CDR1 SGHAT, CDR2 FQNNGV. V gave up 1 base and J gave up 10 bases, with 16 bases separating them. This chain's CDR3 is CASSLGAGFIAAFF. For the CDR3, the DNA is TGTGCCAGCAGCTTAGGAGCAGGGTTTATTGCAGCTTTCTTT.

The gene calls are TRBV6-1 and TRBJ1-5; 7 nucleotides match TRBD1. CDR1 MNHNS and CDR2 SASEGT come from the germline V gene. The CDR3 is 15 amino acids. The V and J ends lost 6 bases and 7 bases, in that order; junction bases with no gene match: 12. CDR3 DNA: TGTGCCAGCAGCGAAAATGGGGCAGGGGGGCAGCCCCAGCATTTT. Residues: CASSENGAGGQPQHF.